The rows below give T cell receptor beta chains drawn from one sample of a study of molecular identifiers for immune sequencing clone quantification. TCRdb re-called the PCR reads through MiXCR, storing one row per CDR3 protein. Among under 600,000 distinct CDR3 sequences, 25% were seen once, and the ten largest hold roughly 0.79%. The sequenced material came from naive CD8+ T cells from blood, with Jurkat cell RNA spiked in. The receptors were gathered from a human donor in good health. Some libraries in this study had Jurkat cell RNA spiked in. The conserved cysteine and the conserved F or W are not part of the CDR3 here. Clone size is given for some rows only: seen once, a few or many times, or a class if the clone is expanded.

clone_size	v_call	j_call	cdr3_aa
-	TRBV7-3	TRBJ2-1	ASSSSGADEQV
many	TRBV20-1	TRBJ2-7	SARDMTEPTSYEQY
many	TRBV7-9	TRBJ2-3	ASSATDAFGDTQY
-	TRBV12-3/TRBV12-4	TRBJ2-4	ASSFNSGGVPKNIQY
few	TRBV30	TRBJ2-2	AWNRRRTGELF
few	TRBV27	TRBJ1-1	ASSWAGTAEAF
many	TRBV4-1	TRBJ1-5	ASSPSGNQPQH
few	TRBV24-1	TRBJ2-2	ATSDLGGLEDTGELF
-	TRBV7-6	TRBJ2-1	ASSWNSHNEQF
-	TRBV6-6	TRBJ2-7	ASSHAASGDHEQY
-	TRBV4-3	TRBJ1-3	ASSQDRAQGGPGNTIY
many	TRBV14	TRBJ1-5	ASSQESRQASYSNQPQH
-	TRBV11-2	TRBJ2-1	ASSLVRGFEQF
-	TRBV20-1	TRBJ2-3	SARGFRGNTDTQC
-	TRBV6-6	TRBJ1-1	ASNGDPWVSTEAF
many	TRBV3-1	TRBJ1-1	ASSQKNTEAF
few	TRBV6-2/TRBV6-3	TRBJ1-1	ASRAGGVHTEAF
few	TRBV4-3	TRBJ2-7	ASSQDSRGLGEQY
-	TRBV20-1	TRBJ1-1	SARDPQRARRTEAF
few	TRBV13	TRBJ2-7	ASSLGLARREQY
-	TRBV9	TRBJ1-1	ASSVVGAGHTEAF
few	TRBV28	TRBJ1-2	ASSYQGVPNYGYT
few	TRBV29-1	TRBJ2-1	SVEEARRNEQF
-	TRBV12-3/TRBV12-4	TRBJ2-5	ASRATGSLETQY
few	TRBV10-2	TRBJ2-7	ASSPRLAGGEDEQY
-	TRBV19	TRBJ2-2	ASSAIRGGRTGELF
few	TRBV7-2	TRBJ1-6	ASSPTGGYNSPLH
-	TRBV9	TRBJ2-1	ASSAPRNTNEQF
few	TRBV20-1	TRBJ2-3	SANSGTESTDTQY
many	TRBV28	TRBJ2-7	ASRKGLAGVYEQY
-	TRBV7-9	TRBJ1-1	ASSGDGGGPEAF
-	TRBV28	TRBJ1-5	ASSLDGMSNQPQH
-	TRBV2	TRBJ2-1	ASSDYGGDEQF
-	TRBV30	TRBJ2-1	TWSPPSLYNEQF
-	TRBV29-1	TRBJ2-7	SVEGRAYEQY
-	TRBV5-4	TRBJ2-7	ASSLLSSEQY
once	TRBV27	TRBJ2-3	ASRAGSSHSTDTQY
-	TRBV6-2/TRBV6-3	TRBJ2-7	ASSYPGIQGGGYEQY
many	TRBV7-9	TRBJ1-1	ASRQGAEAF
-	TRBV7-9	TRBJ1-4	ASSLTAGRINEKLI
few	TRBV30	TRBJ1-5	AWSVTGTAGEQPQH
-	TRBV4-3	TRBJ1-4	ASSQRRVRDEKLF
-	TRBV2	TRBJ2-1	ASSEVTGLWNEQF
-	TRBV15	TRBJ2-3	ATSRVTEYVSTDTQY
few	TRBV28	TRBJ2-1	ASSFRGINNEQF
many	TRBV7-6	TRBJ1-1	ASSPSPNTEAF
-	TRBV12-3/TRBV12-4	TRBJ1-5	ASSLVVVQPQD
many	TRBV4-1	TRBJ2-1	ASSQDTDGRLF
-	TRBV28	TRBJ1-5	ASSQGQTHQPQH
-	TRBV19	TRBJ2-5	ASSTSQETKY
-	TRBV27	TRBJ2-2	ASSFLPANPGELF
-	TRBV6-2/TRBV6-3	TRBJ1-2	ASTDGGGTYYGYT
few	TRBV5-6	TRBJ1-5	ASSSPAGDTYQPQH
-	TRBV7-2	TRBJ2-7	ASSWSEGATYEQY